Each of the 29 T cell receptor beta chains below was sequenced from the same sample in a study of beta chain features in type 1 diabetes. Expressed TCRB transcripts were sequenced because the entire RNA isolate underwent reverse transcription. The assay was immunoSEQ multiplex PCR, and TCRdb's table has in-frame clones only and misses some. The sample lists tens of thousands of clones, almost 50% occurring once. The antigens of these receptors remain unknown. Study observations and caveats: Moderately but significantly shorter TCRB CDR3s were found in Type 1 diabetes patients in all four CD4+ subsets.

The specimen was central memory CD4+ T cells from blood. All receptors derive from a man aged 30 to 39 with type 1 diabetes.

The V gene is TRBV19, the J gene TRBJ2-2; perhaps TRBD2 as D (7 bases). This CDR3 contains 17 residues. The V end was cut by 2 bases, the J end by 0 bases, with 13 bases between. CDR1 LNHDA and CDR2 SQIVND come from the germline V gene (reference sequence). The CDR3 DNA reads TGTGCCAGTAGTATAATGTCGGGGGGCCCGAACACCGGGGAGCTGTTTTTT. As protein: CASSIMSGGPNTGELFF.

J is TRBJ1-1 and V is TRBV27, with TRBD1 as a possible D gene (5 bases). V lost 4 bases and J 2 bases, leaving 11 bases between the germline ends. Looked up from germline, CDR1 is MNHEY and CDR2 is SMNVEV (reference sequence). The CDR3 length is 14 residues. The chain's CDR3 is CASSYTGRNTEAFF. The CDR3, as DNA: TGTGCCAGCAGTTATACAGGACGTAACACTGAAGCTTTCTTT.

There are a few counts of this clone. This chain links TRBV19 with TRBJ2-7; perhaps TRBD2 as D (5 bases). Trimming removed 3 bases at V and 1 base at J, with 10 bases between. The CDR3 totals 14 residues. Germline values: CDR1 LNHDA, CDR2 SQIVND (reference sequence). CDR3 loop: CASSISGISYEQYF. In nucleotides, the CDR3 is TGTGCCAGTAGTATCTCCGGGATTTCCTACGAGCAGTACTTC.

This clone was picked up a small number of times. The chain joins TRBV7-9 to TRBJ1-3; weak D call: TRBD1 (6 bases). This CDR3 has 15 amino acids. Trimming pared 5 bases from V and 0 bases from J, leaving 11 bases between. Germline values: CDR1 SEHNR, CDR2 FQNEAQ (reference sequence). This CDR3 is CASSATGSSGNTIYF. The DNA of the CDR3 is TGTGCCAGCAGCGCCACAGGGAGCTCTGGAAACACCATATATTTT.

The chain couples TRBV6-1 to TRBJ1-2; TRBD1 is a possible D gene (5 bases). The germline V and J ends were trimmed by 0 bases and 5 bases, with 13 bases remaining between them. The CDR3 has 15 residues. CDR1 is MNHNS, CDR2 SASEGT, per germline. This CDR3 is CASSEAAAGRYGYTF. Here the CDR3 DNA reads TGTGCCAGCAGTGAAGCGGCGGCAGGGAGGTATGGCTACACCTTC.

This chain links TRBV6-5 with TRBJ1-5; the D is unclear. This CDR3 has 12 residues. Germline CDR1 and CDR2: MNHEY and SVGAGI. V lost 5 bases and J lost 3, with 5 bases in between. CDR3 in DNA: TGTGCCAGCAGTCGGTTCAATCAGCCCCAGCATTTT. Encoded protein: CASSRFNQPQHF.

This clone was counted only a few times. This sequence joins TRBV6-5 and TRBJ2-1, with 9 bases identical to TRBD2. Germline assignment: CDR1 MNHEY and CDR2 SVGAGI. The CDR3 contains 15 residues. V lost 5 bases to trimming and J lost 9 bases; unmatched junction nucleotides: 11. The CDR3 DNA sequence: TGTGCCAGCAGTGGTGAGGGCGGGAGGGCCGGTGAGCAGTTCTTC. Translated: CASSGEGGRAGEQFF.

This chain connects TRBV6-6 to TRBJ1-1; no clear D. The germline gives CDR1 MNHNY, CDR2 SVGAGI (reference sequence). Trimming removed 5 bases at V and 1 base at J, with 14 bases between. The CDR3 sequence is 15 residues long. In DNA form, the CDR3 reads TGTGCCAGCAGTGATCTGGCCGGAGGGAACACTGAAGCTTTCTTT. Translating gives CASSDLAGGNTEAFF.

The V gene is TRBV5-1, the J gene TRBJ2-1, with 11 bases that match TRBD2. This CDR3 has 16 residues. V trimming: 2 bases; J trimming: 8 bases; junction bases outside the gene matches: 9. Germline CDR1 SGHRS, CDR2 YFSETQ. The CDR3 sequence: CASSFALAGGQDEQFF. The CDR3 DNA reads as TGCGCCAGCAGCTTCGCTCTAGCGGGAGGTCAGGATGAGCAGTTCTTC.

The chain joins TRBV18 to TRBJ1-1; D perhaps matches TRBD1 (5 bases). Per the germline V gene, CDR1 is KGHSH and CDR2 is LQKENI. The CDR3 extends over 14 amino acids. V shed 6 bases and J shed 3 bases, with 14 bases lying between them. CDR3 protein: CASSDQWGDTEAFF. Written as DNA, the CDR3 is TGTGCCAGCTCGGACCAGTGGGGGGACACTGAAGCTTTCTTT.

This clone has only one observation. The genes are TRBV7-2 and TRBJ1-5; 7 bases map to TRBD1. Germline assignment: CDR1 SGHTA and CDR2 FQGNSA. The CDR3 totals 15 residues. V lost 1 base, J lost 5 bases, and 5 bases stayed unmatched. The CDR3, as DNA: TGTGCCAGCAGCTTAGGAGACAGGGTGGATCAGCCCCAGCATTTT. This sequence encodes CASSLGDRVDQPQHF.

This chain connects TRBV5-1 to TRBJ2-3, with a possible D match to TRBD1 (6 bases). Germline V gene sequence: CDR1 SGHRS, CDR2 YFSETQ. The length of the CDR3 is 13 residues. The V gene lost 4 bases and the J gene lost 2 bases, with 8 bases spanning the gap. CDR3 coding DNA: TGCGCCAGCAGCCGGACAGACACAGATACGCAGTATTTT. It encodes CASSRTDTDTQYF.

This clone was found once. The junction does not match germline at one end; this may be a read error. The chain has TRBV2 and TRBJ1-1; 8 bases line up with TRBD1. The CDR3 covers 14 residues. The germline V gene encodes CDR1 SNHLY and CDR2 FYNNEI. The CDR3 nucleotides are TGTGCCAGCCGTGAACAGGGGGGGAACACTGAAGCTTTCTTT. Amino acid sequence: CASREQGGNTEAFF.

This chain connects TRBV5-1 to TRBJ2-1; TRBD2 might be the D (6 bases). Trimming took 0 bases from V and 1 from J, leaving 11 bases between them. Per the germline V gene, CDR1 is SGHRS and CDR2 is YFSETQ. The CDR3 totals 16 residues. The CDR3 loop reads CASSLDGGGSYNEQFF. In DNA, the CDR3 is TGCGCCAGCAGCTTGGACGGGGGAGGATCCTACAATGAGCAGTTCTTC.

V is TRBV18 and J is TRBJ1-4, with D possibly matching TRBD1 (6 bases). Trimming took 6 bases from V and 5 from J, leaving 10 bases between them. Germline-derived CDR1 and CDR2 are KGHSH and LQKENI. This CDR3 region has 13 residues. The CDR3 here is CASSPGQNEKLFF. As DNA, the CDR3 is TGTGCCAGCTCCCCCGGACAGAATGAAAAACTGTTTTTT.

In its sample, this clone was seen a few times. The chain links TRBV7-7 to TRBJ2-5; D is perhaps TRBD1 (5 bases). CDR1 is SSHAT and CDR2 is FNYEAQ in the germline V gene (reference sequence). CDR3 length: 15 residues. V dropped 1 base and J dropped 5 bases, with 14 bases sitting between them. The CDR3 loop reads CASSLGRAPLETQYF. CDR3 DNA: TGTGCCAGCAGCTTAGGCAGGGCTCCCCTGGAGACCCAGTACTTC.

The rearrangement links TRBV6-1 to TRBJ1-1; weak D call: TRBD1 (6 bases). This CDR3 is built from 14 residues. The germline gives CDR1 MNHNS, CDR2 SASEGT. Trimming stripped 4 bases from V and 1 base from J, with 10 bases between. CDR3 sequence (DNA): TGTGCCAGCAGTGTAGGCAGGGGGAACACTGAAGCTTTCTTT. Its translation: CASSVGRGNTEAFF.

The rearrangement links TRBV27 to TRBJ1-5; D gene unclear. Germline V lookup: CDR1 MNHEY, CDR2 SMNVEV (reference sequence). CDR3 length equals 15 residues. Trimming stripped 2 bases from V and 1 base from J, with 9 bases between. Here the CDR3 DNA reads TGTGCCAGCAGTTTAGGGAGAATAAGCAATCAGCCCCAGCATTTT. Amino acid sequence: CASSLGRISNQPQHF.

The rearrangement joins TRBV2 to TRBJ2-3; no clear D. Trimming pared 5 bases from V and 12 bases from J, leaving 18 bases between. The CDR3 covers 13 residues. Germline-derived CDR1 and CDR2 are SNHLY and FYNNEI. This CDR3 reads CASSPFSSILQYF. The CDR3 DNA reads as TGTGCCAGCAGTCCCTTTAGCTCCATTCTTCAGTATTTT.

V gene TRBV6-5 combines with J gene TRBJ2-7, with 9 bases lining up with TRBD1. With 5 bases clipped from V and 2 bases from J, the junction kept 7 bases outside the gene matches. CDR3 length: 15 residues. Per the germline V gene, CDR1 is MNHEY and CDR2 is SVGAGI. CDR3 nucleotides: TGTGCCAGCAGTGCGATGGACAGGGGCGCCTACGAGCAGTACTTC. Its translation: CASSAMDRGAYEQYF.

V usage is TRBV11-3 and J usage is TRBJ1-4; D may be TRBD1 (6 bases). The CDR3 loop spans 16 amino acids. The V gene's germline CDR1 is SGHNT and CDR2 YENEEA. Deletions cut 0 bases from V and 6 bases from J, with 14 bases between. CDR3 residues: CASSLDRRGLDEKLFF. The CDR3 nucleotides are TGTGCCAGCAGCTTAGATCGGCGGGGGCTTGATGAAAAACTGTTTTTT.

The CDR3 is CASSLPDTSSEQYF. The CDR3 bases are TGTGCCAGCAGCTTGCCGGACACCTCTTCCGAGCAGTACTTC. The chain joins TRBV5-4 to TRBJ2-7; D is perhaps TRBD1 (5 bases). The CDR3 loop spans 14 amino acids. V lost 1 base, J lost 6 bases, and 14 bases lay in between. Germline loops: CDR1 SGHNT, CDR2 YYREEE (reference sequence).

CDR3 sequence reads: CAWSVRGGGTQYF. In nucleotides, the CDR3 is TGTGCCTGGAGTGTACGAGGGGGCGGGACCCAGTACTTC. The chain uses TRBV30 and TRBJ2-5; 7 bases are shared with TRBD1. Germline CDR1 GTSNPN, CDR2 SVGIG (reference sequence). The CDR3 sequence is 13 residues long. V lost 0 bases and J lost 7; bases outside the gene matches: 5.

CDR3: CASSQITGYEQYF. CDR3 bases: TGTGCCAGTAGTCAAATAACAGGCTACGAGCAGTACTTC. J is TRBJ2-7 and V is TRBV19, with a tentative D call TRBD1 (5 bases). Trimming pared 5 bases from V and 3 bases from J, leaving 11 bases between. Germline V gene sequence: CDR1 LNHDA, CDR2 SQIVND (reference sequence). The CDR3 runs to 13 residues.

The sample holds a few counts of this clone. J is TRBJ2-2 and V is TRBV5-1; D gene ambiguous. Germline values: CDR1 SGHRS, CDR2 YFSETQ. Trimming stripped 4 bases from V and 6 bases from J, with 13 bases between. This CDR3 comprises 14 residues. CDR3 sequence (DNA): TGCGCCAGCAGCGTACATACGGGTTCCGGGGAGCTGTTTTTT. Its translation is CASSVHTGSGELFF.

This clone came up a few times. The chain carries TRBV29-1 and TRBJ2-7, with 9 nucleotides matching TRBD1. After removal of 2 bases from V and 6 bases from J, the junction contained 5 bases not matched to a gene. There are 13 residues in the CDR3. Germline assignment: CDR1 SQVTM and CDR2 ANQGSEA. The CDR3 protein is CSVESQTGGEQYF. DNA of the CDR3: TGCAGCGTTGAAAGTCAGACAGGGGGCGAGCAGTACTTC.

CDR3 region: CASSWSGRPHEQYF. The CDR3, as DNA: TGTGCCAGCAGTTGGAGCGGGAGGCCCCACGAGCAGTACTTC. The chain has TRBV6-5 and TRBJ2-7, with TRBD2 matching over 9 bases. The germline V gene has CDR1 MNHEY and CDR2 SVGAGI. The CDR3 covers 14 residues. Trimming at V came to 4 bases and at J to 5 bases, leaving 6 bases not matched to a gene.

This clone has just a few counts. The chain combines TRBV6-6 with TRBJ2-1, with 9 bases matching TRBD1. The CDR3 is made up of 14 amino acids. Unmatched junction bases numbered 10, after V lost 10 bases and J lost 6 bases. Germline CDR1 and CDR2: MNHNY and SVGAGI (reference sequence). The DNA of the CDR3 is TGTGCCATCAACCGGGACAGGGTAATCAATGAGCAGTTCTTC. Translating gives CAINRDRVINEQFF.

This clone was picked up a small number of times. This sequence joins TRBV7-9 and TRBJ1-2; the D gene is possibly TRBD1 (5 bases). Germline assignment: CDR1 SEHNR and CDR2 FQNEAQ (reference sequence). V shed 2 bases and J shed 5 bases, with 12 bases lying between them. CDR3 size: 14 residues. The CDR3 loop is CASSLIGGGYGYTF. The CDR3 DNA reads TGTGCCAGCAGCTTAATCGGGGGTGGATATGGCTACACCTTC.